One and the same sample provided the 21 T cell receptor beta chains below, sequenced in a study of molecular identifiers for immune sequencing clone quantification. TCRdb ran MiXCR on the PCR reads and lists one entry per CDR3 protein. This table holds about 86,000 distinct CDR3 sequences, 20% to 25% found once. The sequenced material came from naive CD8+ T cells from blood, with Jurkat cell RNA spiked in. The sample's subset: FACS-sorted CD8+CD4-CCR7+CD45RA+ naive T cells. All receptors come from a human donor in good health. Some libraries in this study had Jurkat cell RNA spiked in.

This clonotype was seen many times. V is TRBV20-1 and J is TRBJ2-7, with 7 bases matching TRBD1. The ends lost 6 bases at V and 1 base at J; junction bases unmatched: 3. This CDR3 is built from 12 residues. Germline V gene data show CDR1 as DFQATT and CDR2 as SNEGSKA (reference sequence). This CDR3 reads CSARGQSYEQYF. Here the CDR3 DNA reads TGCAGTGCCAGGGGACAGTCCTACGAGCAGTACTTC.

This clonotype was seen more than once but under ten times. The V and J genes are TRBV25-1 and TRBJ2-7; D might be TRBD1 (5 bases). Per the germline V gene, CDR1 is MGHDK and CDR2 is SYGVNS. With 3 bases removed from V and 6 bases from J, the gap between germline ends came to 9 bases. CDR3 size: 12 residues. CDR3 bases: TGTGCCAGCAGTGAGCAGGGTCCCGAGCAGTACTTC. It encodes CASSEQGPEQYF.

Comments on this clonotype: A clone one base away is much larger, so this may be a read error. The V and J genes are TRBV7-8 and TRBJ2-5; TRBD1 is a possible D gene (6 bases). The length of the CDR3 is 14 residues. Germline V gene sequence: CDR1 SGHVS, CDR2 FQNEAQ. CDR3 sequence: CASSPRTDQETQCF. The CDR3 DNA follows: TGTGCCAGCAGCCCTCGGACAGACCAAGAGACCCAGTGCTTC.

This clonotype was detected many times. The chain uses TRBV7-9 and TRBJ2-7, with D possibly being TRBD1 (5 bases). Germline lookup yields CDR1 SEHNR and CDR2 FQNEAQ (reference sequence). The CDR3 is 16 amino acids. The germline V and J ends were trimmed by 1 base and 0 bases, with 13 bases remaining between them. The CDR3 nucleotides are TGTGCCAGCAGCTTAGGGAATGCAGGGCCCTCCTACGAGCAGTACTTC. It is translated as CASSLGNAGPSYEQYF. The full variable domain, in which reference TRBV7-9 and TRBJ2-7 provide the parts outside the CDR3, is DTGVSQNPRHKITKRGQNVTFRCDPISEHNRLYWYRQTLGQGPEFLTYFQNEAQLEKSRLLSDRFSAERPKGSFSTLEIQRTEQGDSAMYLCASSLGNAGPSYEQYFGPGTRLTVT.

In its sample, this clonotype was seen a few times. Since no conserved phenylalanine or tryptophan closes the CDR3, a read error is the likely cause. The chain couples TRBV7-6 to TRBJ1-5; D uncertain. V lost 1 base and J 6 bases, leaving 10 bases between the germline ends. Germline loops: CDR1 SGHVS, CDR2 FNYEAQ. This CDR3 comprises 14 residues. The CDR3 sequence: CASSLEAWGQPQHS. The CDR3 nucleotides read TGTGCCAGCAGCTTAGAGGCTTGGGGTCAGCCCCAGCATTCT.

The chain has TRBV29-1 and TRBJ1-2; tentatively, D is TRBD1 (5 bases). Germline V CDR1 and CDR2: SQVTM, ANQGSEA. CDR3 size: 11 residues. V was cut by 5 bases and J by 7 bases, with 11 bases left in between. The DNA for the CDR3 is TGCAGCGTTAGAGGGGAGGGTGGCTACACCTTC. Translated: CSVRGEGGYTF.

Many counts were recorded for this clonotype. This chain joins TRBV6-5 and TRBJ2-3; D uncertain. The CDR3 has 14 amino acids. Trimming cost V 0 bases and J 2 bases, with 6 bases left between them. From germline, CDR1 is MNHEY and CDR2 SVGAGI. The CDR3 bases are TGTGCCAGCAGTTACTCGGAACCCACAGATACGCAGTATTTT. It yields the protein CASSYSEPTDTQYF.

This clonotype was found a few times. The CDR3 sequence: CASSTRQGGGGELFF. DNA of the CDR3: TGTGCCAGCAGTACGAGACAGGGGGGGGGCGGGGAGCTGTTTTTT. The V call is TRBV6-5, the J call TRBJ2-2; 9 bases map to TRBD1. V was pared by 5 bases and J by 7 bases, with 8 bases of the junction left unmatched. CDR3 length: 15 amino acids. Germline V gives CDR1 MNHEY, CDR2 SVGAGI.

This clonotype was recorded many times. The chain carries TRBV7-2 and TRBJ2-7; TRBD1 or TRBD2 may be the D gene (6 bases each). CDR3 length: 17 residues. Between the trimmed V and J ends, which lost 7 bases and 0 bases, there was a span of 22 bases. Per the germline V gene, CDR1 is SGHTA and CDR2 is FQGNSA. The CDR3 loop is CASTEGDGGVSSYEQYF. The CDR3 coding sequence is TGTGCCAGCACCGAGGGTGACGGGGGCGTGAGCTCCTACGAGCAGTACTTC. The variable domain in full, with the rest retrieved from reference TRBV7-2 and TRBJ2-7, is GAGVSQSPSNKVTEKGKDVELRCDPISGHTALYWYRQSLGQGLEFLIYFQGNSAPDKSGLPSDRFSAERTGGSVSTLTIQRTQQEDSAVYLCASTEGDGGVSSYEQYFGPGTRLTVT.

Comment on this clonotype: A read error may account for a junction end that differs from germline. The J gene is TRBJ1-5, the V gene TRBV27; the D gene is possibly TRBD1 (6 bases). CDR3 length: 17 amino acids. Germline V gene data show CDR1 as MNHEY and CDR2 as SMNVEV (reference sequence). The CDR3 DNA reads TGTGCCGGCAGTTTATCGAACGCAGGGGAGGCCAATCAGCCCCAGCATTTT. Translating it yields CAGSLSNAGEANQPQHF.

A word on this clonotype: No conserved phenylalanine or tryptophan ends this CDR3, so it is likely a read error. This chain connects TRBV20-1 to TRBJ1-1; TRBD1 matches at 11 bases. After removal of 0 bases from V and 5 bases from J, the junction contained 5 bases not matched to a gene. Germline values: CDR1 DFQATT, CDR2 SNEGSKA (reference sequence). The CDR3 contains 15 residues. DNA of the CDR3: TGCAGTGCTAGAGATCTGGGACAGGGGGGGACTGAAGCTTTCTCT. Translated, it gives CSARDLGQGGTEAFS.

The chain joins TRBV28 to TRBJ2-1, with 8 positions matching TRBD2. The CDR3 loop spans 15 amino acids. V dropped 8 bases and J dropped 7; count of bases not matched to a gene: 13. The V gene's germline CDR1 is MDHEN and CDR2 SYDVKM. Here the CDR3 reads CASGSGLVGRNEQFF. The CDR3, as DNA: TGTGCCAGCGGTTCGGGACTAGTGGGTAGAAATGAGCAGTTCTTC. The variable domain in full, with the rest retrieved from reference TRBV28 and TRBJ2-1, is DVKVTQSSRYLVKRTGEKVFLECVQDMDHENMFWYRQDPGLGLRLIYFSYDVKMKEKGDIPEGYSVSREKKERFSLILESASTNQTSMYLCASGSGLVGRNEQFFGPGTRLTVL.

In regard to this clonotype: A much larger clone lies a single base off, so this may be a read error. The J gene is TRBJ1-1, the V gene TRBV20-1, with 8 bases lining up with TRBD1. The length of the CDR3 is 13 residues. Germline assignment: CDR1 DFQATT and CDR2 SNEGSKA (reference sequence). The CDR3, as DNA: TGCAGTGGCGGGCAGGGGGCAAGAAATGAAGCTCTCTTT. This sequence encodes CSGGQGARNEALF.

The sample holds a few counts of this clonotype. The chain couples TRBV2 to TRBJ2-7; D is unclear. V gave up 6 bases and J gave up 1 base, with 13 bases separating them. The CDR3 consists of 14 residues. The germline gives CDR1 SNHLY, CDR2 FYNNEI. CDR3 coding DNA: TGTGCCAGCAGAGACCCTACCGTTTCCTACGAGCAGTACTTC. This translates into CASRDPTVSYEQYF. Full variable domain (outside the CDR3, taken from reference TRBV2 and TRBJ2-7): EPEVTQTPSHQVTQMGQEVILRCVPISNHLYFYWYRQILGQKVEFLVSFYNNEISEKSEIFDDQFSVERPDGSNFTLKIRSTKLEDSAMYFCASRDPTVSYEQYFGPGTRLTVT.

The genes are TRBV10-3 and TRBJ1-5; D is perhaps TRBD1 (5 bases). Trimming removed 3 bases at V and 3 bases at J, with 12 bases between. CDR3 length equals 15 residues. Germline loops: CDR1 ENHRY, CDR2 SYGVKD. DNA for the CDR3: TGTGCCATCAGTGACCCGGGGGGAAACAATCAGCCCCAGCATTTT. Amino acids: CAISDPGGNNQPQHF.

This clonotype was found a few times. The V and J genes are TRBV7-9 and TRBJ2-1; D ambiguous. The V gene lost 6 bases and the J gene lost 5 bases, with 8 bases spanning the gap. Per germline, CDR1 SEHNR and CDR2 FQNEAQ (reference sequence). The CDR3 contains 12 residues. CDR3 bases: TGTGCCAGCAGGGGTGGAGACAATGAGCAGTTCTTC. Its translation is CASRGGDNEQFF.

This clonotype turned up a few times. The chain has TRBV5-1 and TRBJ2-2; D may be TRBD1 (6 bases). Germline CDR1 and CDR2: SGHRS and YFSETQ. Trimming removed 5 bases at V and 6 bases at J, with 11 bases between. The CDR3 is 13 amino acids. The CDR3, as DNA: TGCGCCAGCAGTATTACAGGGCCCGGGGAGCTGTTTTTT. This sequence encodes CASSITGPGELFF.

This clonotype was recorded many times. The chain employs TRBV4-2 and TRBJ2-1; 7 nucleotides match TRBD2. Germline CDR1 LGHNA, CDR2 YNFKEQ. The CDR3 runs to 13 residues. V lost 4 bases to trimming and J lost 10 bases; unmatched junction nucleotides: 7. CDR3 sequence (DNA): TGTGCCAGCAGCCCGGGACTACTTAACGAGCAGTTCTTC. It yields the protein CASSPGLLNEQFF.

This clonotype has a count of ten or more. This chain connects TRBV29-1 to TRBJ2-5, with TRBD1 matching 7 bases. Germline V gives CDR1 SQVTM, CDR2 ANQGSEA. The CDR3 runs 14 residues. With 0 bases clipped from V and 4 bases from J, the junction kept 5 bases outside the gene matches. Written as DNA, the CDR3 is TGCAGCGTTGAAGACGGACAGGTTTTAGAGACCCAGTACTTC. Protein product: CSVEDGQVLETQYF.

This clonotype was detected ten times or more. This chain connects TRBV12-3 or TRBV12-4 to TRBJ1-1; 10 bases match TRBD1. The CDR3 is 13 residues long. With 3 bases clipped from V and 6 bases from J, the junction kept 1 base outside the gene matches. The DNA for the CDR3 is TGTGCCAGCAGTTTTGGGACAGGGGCTGAAGCTTTCTTT. Amino acid sequence: CASSFGTGAEAFF.

A note on this clonotype: One base away lies a much larger clone, so this may be a sequencing read error. No conserved phenylalanine or tryptophan is present at the end of the CDR3, so a read error is the likely explanation. The chain is built from TRBV5-4 and TRBJ2-3; 9 bases are a match to TRBD2. Per germline, CDR1 SGHNT and CDR2 YYREEE (reference sequence). This CDR3 region has 16 residues. Trimming cost V 0 bases and J 2 bases; bases outside gene matches: 4. The CDR3 DNA reads as TGTGCCAGCAGCTTGGGACTAGCGGAGATCACAGATACGCAGTATTCT. Amino acid sequence: CASSLGLAEITDTQYS.